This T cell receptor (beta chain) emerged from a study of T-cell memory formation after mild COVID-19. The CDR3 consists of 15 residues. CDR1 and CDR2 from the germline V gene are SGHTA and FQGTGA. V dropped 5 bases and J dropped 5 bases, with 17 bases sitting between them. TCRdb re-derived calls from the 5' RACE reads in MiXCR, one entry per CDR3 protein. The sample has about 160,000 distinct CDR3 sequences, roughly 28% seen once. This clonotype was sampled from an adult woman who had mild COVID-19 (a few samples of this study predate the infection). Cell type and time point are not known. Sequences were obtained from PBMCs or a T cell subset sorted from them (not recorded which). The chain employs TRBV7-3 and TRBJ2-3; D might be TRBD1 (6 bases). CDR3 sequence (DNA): TGTGCCAGCAGCCCACAGGGATCCGGGAAAGATACGCAGTATTTT. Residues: CASSPQGSGKDTQYF.